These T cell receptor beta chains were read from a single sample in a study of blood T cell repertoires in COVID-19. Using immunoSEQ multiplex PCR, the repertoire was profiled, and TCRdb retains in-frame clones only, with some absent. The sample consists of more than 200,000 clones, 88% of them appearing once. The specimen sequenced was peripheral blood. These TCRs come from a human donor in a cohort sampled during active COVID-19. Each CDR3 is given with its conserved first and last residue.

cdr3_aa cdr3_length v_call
CASRPGYSSTDTQYF 15 TRBV11-1
CASSPTRELNYGYTF 15 TRBV18
CAWTGAGWGANVLTF 15 TRBV30
CASPTGGTGELFF 13 TRBV7-9
CASSDPGQTAIEQYF 15 TRBV6-5
CASSSSGQQYGYTF 14 TRBV5-4
CASSLTDRGFLIGTDTQYF 19 TRBV27
CASSKNTGVYQETQYF 16 TRBV14
CAIKAGRDSYEQYF 14 TRBV10-3
CASSSTGTANTEAFF 15 TRBV7-2